This TCR beta chain emerged from a study of post-analysis software for immune sequencing data. Study summary: Secondary progressive, relapsing-remitting and progressive-relapsing multiple sclerosis were among the included disease courses. General study results and limits: The normalized Chao1 diversity of multiple sclerosis patients was significantly lower than that of controls. A handful of TRBV segments appeared more often in patients than in controls, and TRBV5-6, TRBV5-1 and TRBV20-1 were among these.

This CDR3 contains 17 residues. The junction had 15 bases not matched to a gene; V was cut back by 8 bases and J by 0 bases. Germline assignment: CDR1 DFQATT and CDR2 SNEGSKA (reference sequence). The library was made from cDNA and included unique molecular identifiers. TCRdb independently ran MiXCR on the PCR reads; one entry per CDR3 protein. Of approximately 730,000 distinct CDR3 sequences listed, around 27% are singletons. In this sample, this clonotype turned up a few times. Its target is unknown. Specimen: blood. The V gene is TRBV20-1, the J gene TRBJ1-5; 8 bases are a match to TRBD1. The source is a girl under 18 with multiple sclerosis. The CDR3 reads CSPLARTGWNSNQPQHF. The CDR3 DNA sequence: TGCAGTCCGCTCGCCAGGACAGGGTGGAATAGCAATCAGCCCCAGCATTTT.